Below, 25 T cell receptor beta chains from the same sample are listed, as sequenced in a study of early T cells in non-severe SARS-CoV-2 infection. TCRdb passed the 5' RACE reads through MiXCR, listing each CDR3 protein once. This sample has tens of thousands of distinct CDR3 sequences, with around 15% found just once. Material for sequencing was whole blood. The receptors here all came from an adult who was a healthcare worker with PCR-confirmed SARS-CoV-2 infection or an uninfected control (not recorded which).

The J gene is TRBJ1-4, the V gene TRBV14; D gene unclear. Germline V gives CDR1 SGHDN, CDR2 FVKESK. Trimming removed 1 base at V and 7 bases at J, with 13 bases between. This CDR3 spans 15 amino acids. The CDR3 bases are TGTGCCAGCAGCCAAGGTCCGCGATTGGGTGAAAAACTGTTTTTT. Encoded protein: CASSQGPRLGEKLFF. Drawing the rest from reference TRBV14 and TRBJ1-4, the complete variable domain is EAGVTQFPSHSVIEKGQTVTLRCDPISGHDNLYWYRRVMGKEIKFLLHFVKESKQDESGMPNNRFLAERTGGTYSTLKVQPAELEDSGVYFCASSQGPRLGEKLFFGSGTQLSVL.

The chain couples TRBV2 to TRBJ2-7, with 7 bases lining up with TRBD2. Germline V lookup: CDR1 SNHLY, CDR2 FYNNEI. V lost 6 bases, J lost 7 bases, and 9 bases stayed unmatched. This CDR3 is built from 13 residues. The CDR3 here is CASSRGEIGEQYF. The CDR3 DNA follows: TGTGCCAGCAGCCGGGGGGAAATAGGGGAGCAGTACTTC.

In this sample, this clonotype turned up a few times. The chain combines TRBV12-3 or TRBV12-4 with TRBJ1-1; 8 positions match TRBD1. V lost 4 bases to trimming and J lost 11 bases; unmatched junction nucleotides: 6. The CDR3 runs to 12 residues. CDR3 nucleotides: TGTGCCAGCAGTTCGGGACAGGTTCATGCTTTCTTT. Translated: CASSSGQVHAFF.

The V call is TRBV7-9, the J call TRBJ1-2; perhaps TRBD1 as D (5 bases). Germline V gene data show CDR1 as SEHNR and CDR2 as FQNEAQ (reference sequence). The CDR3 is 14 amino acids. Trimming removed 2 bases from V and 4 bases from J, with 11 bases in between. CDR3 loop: CASSLWGESYGYTF. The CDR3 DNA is TGTGCCAGCAGCTTATGGGGGGAGAGCTATGGCTACACCTTC. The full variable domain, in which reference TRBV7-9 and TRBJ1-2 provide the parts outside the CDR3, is DTGVSQNPRHKITKRGQNVTFRCDPISEHNRLYWYRQTLGQGPEFLTYFQNEAQLEKSRLLSDRFSAERPKGSFSTLEIQRTEQGDSAMYLCASSLWGESYGYTFGSGTRLTVV.

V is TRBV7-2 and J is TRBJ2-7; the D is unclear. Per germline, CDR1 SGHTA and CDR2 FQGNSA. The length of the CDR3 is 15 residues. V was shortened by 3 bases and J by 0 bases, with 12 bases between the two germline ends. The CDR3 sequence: CASSLRRLYSYEQYF. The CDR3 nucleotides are TGTGCCAGCAGCTTGAGAAGGCTCTACTCCTACGAGCAGTACTTC. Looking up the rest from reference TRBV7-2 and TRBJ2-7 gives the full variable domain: GAGVSQSPSNKVTEKGKDVELRCDPISGHTALYWYRQSLGQGLEFLIYFQGNSAPDKSGLPSDRFSAERTGGSVSTLTIQRTQQEDSAVYLCASSLRRLYSYEQYFGPGTRLTVT.

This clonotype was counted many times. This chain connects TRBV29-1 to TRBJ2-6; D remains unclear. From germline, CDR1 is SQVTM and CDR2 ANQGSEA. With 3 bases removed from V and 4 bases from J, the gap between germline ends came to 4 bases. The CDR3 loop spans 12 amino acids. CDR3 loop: CSVDKGANVLTF. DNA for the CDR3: TGCAGCGTTGATAAAGGGGCCAACGTCCTGACTTTC.

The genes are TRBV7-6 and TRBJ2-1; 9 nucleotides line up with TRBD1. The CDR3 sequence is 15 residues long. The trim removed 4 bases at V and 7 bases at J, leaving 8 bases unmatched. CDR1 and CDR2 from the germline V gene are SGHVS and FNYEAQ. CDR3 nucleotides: TGTGCCAGCAGCTCACAGGGGGCTCAAGGGAATGAGCAGTTCTTC. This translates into CASSSQGAQGNEQFF.

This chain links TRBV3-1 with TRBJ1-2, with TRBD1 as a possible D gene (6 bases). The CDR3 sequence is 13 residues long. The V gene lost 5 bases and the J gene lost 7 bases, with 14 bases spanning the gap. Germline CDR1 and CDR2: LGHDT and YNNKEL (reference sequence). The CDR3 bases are TGTGCCAGCAGCTACATGACAGGTCCTGGCTACACCTTC. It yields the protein CASSYMTGPGYTF.

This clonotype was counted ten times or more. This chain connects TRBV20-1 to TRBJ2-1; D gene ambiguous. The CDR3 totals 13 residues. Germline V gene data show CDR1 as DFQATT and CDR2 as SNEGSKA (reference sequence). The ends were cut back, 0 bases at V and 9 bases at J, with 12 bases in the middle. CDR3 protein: CSARDLSPVEQFF. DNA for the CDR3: TGCAGTGCTAGAGATCTTAGCCCGGTTGAGCAGTTCTTC.

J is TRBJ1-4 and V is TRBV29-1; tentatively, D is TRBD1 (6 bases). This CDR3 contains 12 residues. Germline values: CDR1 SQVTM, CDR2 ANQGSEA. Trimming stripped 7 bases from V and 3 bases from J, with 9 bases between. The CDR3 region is CSAGQPNEKLFF. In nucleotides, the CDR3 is TGCAGCGCCGGACAGCCTAATGAAAAACTGTTTTTT.

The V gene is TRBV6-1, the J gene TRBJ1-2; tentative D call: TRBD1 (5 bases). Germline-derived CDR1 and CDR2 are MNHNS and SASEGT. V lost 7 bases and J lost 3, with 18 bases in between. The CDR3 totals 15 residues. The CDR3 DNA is TGTGCCAGCACTCAACTATTCGGGACGGACTATGGCTACACCTTC. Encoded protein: CASTQLFGTDYGYTF.

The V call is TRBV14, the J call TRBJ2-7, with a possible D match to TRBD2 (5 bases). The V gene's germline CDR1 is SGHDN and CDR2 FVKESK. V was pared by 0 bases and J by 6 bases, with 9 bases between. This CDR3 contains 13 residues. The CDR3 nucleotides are TGTGCCAGCAGCCAAGATGAACTAGTCGAGCAGTACTTC. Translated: CASSQDELVEQYF.

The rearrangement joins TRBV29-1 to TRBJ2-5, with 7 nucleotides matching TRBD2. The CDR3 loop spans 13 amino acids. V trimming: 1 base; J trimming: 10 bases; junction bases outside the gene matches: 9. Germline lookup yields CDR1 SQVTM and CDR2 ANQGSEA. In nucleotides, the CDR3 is TGCAGCGTTGAAGTGGGAGGGTCAGACCGCCAGTACTTC. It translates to CSVEVGGSDRQYF.

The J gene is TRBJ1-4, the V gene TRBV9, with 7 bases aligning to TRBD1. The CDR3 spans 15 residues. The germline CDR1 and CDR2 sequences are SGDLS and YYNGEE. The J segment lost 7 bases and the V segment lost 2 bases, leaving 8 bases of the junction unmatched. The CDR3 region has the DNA TGTGCCAGCAGCGTGGGGGCAGGGGGACTTGAAAAACTGTTTTTT. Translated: CASSVGAGGLEKLFF.

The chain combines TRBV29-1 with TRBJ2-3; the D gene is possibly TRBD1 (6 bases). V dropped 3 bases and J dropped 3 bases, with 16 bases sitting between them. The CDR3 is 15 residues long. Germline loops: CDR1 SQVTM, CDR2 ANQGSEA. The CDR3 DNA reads TGCAGCGTTGAGCAGGGCAGGGGAGTAACAGATACGCAGTATTTT. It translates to CSVEQGRGVTDTQYF.

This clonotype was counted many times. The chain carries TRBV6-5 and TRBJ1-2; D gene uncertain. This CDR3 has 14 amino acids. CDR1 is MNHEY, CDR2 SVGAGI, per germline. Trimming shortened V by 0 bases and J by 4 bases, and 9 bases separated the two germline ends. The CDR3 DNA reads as TGTGCCAGCAGTTACTCGATGGTCCCCTATGGCTACACCTTC. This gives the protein CASSYSMVPYGYTF.

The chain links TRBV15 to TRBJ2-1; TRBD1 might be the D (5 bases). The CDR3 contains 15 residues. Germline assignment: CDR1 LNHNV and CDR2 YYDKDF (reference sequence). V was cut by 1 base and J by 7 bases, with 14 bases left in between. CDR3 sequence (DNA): TGTGCCACCAGCAGAGTCTATCTCAAGGGGAATGAGCAGTTCTTC. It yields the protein CATSRVYLKGNEQFF. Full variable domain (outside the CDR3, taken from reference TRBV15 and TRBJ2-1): DAMVIQNPRYQVTQFGKPVTLSCSQTLNHNVMYWYQQKSSQAPKLLFHYYDKDFNNEADTPDNFQSRRPNTSFCFLDIRSPGLGDTAMYLCATSRVYLKGNEQFFGPGTRLTVL.

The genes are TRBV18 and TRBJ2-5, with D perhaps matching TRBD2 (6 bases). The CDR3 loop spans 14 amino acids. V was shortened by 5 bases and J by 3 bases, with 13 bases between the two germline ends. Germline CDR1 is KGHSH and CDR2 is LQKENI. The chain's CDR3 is CASSERGNEETQYF. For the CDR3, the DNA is TGTGCCAGCTCAGAACGGGGGAACGAAGAGACCCAGTACTTC.

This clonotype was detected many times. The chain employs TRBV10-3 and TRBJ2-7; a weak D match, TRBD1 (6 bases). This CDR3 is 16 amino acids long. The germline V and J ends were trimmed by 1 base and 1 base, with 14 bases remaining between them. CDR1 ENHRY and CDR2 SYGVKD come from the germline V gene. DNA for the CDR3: TGTGCCATCAGTGAGTTCGCAGGGGAGAAATCCTACGAGCAGTACTTC. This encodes CAISEFAGEKSYEQYF.

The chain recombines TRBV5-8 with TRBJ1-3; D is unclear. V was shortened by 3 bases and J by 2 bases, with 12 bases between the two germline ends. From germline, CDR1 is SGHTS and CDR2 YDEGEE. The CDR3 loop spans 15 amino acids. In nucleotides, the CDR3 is TGTGCCAGCAGCTCAACCGGGAGCCCTGGAAACACCATATATTTT. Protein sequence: CASSSTGSPGNTIYF. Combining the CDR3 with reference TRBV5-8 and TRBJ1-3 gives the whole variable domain EAGVTQSPTHLIKTRGQQATLRCSPISGHTSVYWYQQALGLGLQFLLWYDEGEERNRGNFPPRFSGRQFPNYSSELNVNALELEDSALYLCASSSTGSPGNTIYFGEGSWLTVV.

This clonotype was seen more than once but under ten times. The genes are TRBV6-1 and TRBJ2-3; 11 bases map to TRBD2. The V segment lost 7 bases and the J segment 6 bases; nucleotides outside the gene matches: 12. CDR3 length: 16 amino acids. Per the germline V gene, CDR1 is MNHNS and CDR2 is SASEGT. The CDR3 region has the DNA TGTGCCAGCATTCGGGCTAGCGGGGGGAAAATGGATACGCAGTATTTT. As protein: CASIRASGGKMDTQYF.

The CDR3 region is CASSPSFGAEQYF. CDR3 coding DNA: TGTGCCAGCAGTCCATCCTTCGGGGCCGAGCAGTACTTC. The chain joins TRBV27 to TRBJ2-7; D may be TRBD1 or TRBD2 (5 bases each). The CDR3 length is 13 residues. The V gene lost 5 bases and the J gene lost 6 bases, with 14 bases spanning the gap. Germline lookup yields CDR1 MNHEY and CDR2 SMNVEV (reference sequence).

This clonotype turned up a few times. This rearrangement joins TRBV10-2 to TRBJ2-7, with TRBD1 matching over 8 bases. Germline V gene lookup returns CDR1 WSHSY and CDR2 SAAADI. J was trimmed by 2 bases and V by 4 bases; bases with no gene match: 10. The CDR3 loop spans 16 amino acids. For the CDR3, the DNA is TGCGCCAGCAGTGGGCCGAGGACAGGGTATACCTACGAGCAGTACTTC. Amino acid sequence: CASSGPRTGYTYEQYF.

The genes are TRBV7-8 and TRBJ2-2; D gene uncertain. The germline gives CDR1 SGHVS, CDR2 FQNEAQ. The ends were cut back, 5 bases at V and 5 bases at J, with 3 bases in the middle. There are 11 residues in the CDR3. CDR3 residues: CASSPTGELFF. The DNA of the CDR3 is TGTGCCAGCAGCCCGACCGGGGAGCTGTTTTTT.

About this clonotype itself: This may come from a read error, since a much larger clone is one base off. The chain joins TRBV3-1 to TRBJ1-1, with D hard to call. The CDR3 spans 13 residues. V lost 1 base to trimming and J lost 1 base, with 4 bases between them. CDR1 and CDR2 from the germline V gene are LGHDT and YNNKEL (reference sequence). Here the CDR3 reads CASSQATNTEAFF. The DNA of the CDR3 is TGTGCCAGCAGCCAAGCAACGAACACTGAAGCTTTCTTT.